Presented here are 4 T cell receptor beta chains from one specimen sequenced in a study of tumor-infiltrating lymphocytes in primary liver carcinoma (dated by TCRdb to 2016 to 2017). Reads for this sample came from an Illumina HiSeq 2500. A constant-region primer and ProtoScript II reverse transcriptase were used to reverse-transcribe TCRbeta-specific cDNA from about 0.55 ug total RNA. TCRbeta libraries were built with three nested multiplex PCR rounds, a slightly modified ARM-PCR procedure. Multiplex TRBV1-TRBV30 forward primers and a Cbeta reverse primer were used in the first two PCR rounds, each of which was run for approximately 9 cycles. TCRdb trimmed public reads at Q25 via fastp, called clones via MiXCR and kept in-frame beta chains. A single entry per CDR3 protein holds the most common genes and DNA from its merged rows. The sample contains fewer than 250,000 distinct CDR3 sequences, around 85% of them found a single time. Together, the top ten hold 15% to 20% of the sample.

Total RNA and DNA were co-extracted without cell sorting from around 20-30 mg of bulk tissue using the AllPrep DNA/RNA mini kit. The sample consisted of tumor tissue from primary liver carcinoma. The receptor set was obtained from a man aged 35 to 55 with primary liver carcinoma and hepatitis B virus infection.

This clonotype is labeled as medium-sized. The chain couples TRBV6-6 to TRBJ1-6, with a possible D match to TRBD1 (6 bases). Germline lookup yields CDR1 MNHNY and CDR2 SVGAGI (reference sequence). The CDR3 spans 13 residues. V was shortened by 4 bases and J by 9 bases, with 10 bases between the two germline ends. The CDR3: CASSSTGISPLHF. The CDR3 region has the DNA TGTGCCAGCAGTTCAACAGGGATTTCACCCCTCCACTTT.

As concerns this clonotype: A read error may explain this, as a much larger clone is one base away. This chain joins TRBV6-6 and TRBJ2-5; unclear D gene. V was clipped by 10 bases and J by 4 bases, with 13 bases between them. The CDR3 is 12 amino acids. Germline V gives CDR1 MNHNY, CDR2 SVGAGI (reference sequence). This CDR3 reads CAISLAVETQYF. CDR3 DNA sequence: TGTGCCATCAGCTTGGCGGTAGAGACCCAGTACTTC.

Regarding this clonotype: At one of its ends the junction is not consistent with the germline gene, which may arise from a read error. V gene TRBV7-9 combines with J gene TRBJ1-3; D possibly corresponds to TRBD1 (6 bases). CDR3 length equals 13 residues. The germline V gene encodes CDR1 SEHNR and CDR2 FQNEAQ (reference sequence). The chain's CDR3 is CASSKGDENIIHF. Here the CDR3 DNA reads TGTGCCAGCAGTAAGGGGGACGAAAACATCATACATTTT.

This clonotype was counted only a few times. The junction departs from germline at one end; a sequencing error may be responsible. This chain connects TRBV11-2 to TRBJ1-2; no firm D call. Germline CDR1 reads SGHAT; CDR2 reads FQNNGV. The CDR3 length is 14 residues. CDR3 residues: CASSLDRAGYGYTF. Written as DNA, the CDR3 is TGTGCCAGCAGCCTAGATCGAGCAGGTTATGGCTACACCTTC.